This paragraph covers one T cell receptor (beta chain) sequence. Which antigen it targets is not known. No much larger clone exists at a distance of one base, and base qualities are not known. Looking up the germline V gene yields CDR1 SGHTA and CDR2 FQGNSA. V and J lose 6 bases and 0 bases, and a span of 9 bases separates them. From the cysteine up to the phenylalanine, the CDR3 has a length of 13 residues. The retained sequence is limited to the CDR3, 39 bases, with the frame set at the first base. Receptor amplification or capture employed the immunoSEQ multiplex PCR assay. Rearranged TCR beta chain sequences were amplified using the hsTCRB Kit according to the manufacturer's protocol. TCRB libraries were sequenced on an Illumina MiSeq. Per the authors' processing: Demultiplexing, trimming and gene mapping were performed with the kit vendor's proprietary platform. TCRdb took this table from immuneACCESS and kept in-frame rearrangements with V and J called. Such tables lack part of the clones; where checked against another copy, unresolved V genes explain under half of the gap, and the rest is unexplained. That table furnishes V, J and clone size, whereas the DNA furnished D and trimming. This sample gives nearly 55,000 clones in total; about 80% of them show up just once. Under 3.5% of the sample is taken by the ten largest.

This record comes from a study of a mutant IDH1 vaccine in newly diagnosed glioma (dated by TCRdb to the early 2020s). About the full investigation: Eight vaccinations were administered to patients in weeks 1, 3, 5, 7, 11, 15, 19 and 23, corresponding to visits V03 through V10. Vaccination was initiated 4-6 weeks after radiotherapy alone, or concurrently with temozolomide cycles in the chemotherapy-containing groups. Of the approximately 35 treated patients, about 62% were male and roughly 40% were female, and a mean age of around 40 years was recorded. Before enrollment, most patients had been given radiochemotherapy with temozolomide as standard therapy, while the rest had received either radiotherapy alone or temozolomide alone. Peripheral blood was drawn at six visits: V03 (baseline), V05, V07, V10, V12 and V13. Longitudinal TCRB deep sequencing was performed for about 25 treated patients wherever samples were available for exploratory analyses.

Summary of the overall study and its limitations: PBMC samples for TCRB deep sequencing were selected based on availability. According to the authors, sample limitations meant that analyses of patient blood samples could not be reproduced. Pseudoprogression seemed to be unrelated to changes in the top peripheral T cell clonotypes found by TCRB sequencing. Immune responses induced by the vaccine were seen in approximately 92% of patients across multiple MHC alleles.

The time point label, read with the paper, signifies: week 5, during vaccination. Each vaccine dose was 300 ug of a 20-mer mutant IDH1 peptide in Montanide, given subcutaneously with topical imiquimod. All donors had newly diagnosed IDH1-mutant astrocytomas of WHO grade 3 or 4 that showed loss of nuclear ATRX. The samples were drawn from NOA16, a multicentre, single-arm, open-label phase I trial in Germany that tested a mutant IDH1 peptide vaccine in humans for the first time. Genomic DNA for TCRB sequencing was extracted from EDTA blood using the DNeasy Blood and Tissue Kit. The rearrangement combines TRBV7-2 with TRBJ2-7, with no reliable assignment of the D segment. This clonotype was obtained from a man aged 25-45 years with glioma. Sequencing used PBMCs, obtained from a glioma patient whose treatment included an IDH1 peptide vaccine. The CDR3 corresponds to CASSLDPSYEQYF. In nucleotides, the sequence is TGTGCCAGCAGTTTGGATCCCTCCTACGAGCAGTACTTC.